This TCR beta chain is from a study of blood T cell repertoires in COVID-19. The data were produced by immunoSEQ multiplex PCR, yet TCRdb's version contains in-frame clones alone and is incomplete. The data show 260,000 or so clones, 70% to 90% seen once. The material sequenced was peripheral blood. The receptor's source is a human donor in a cohort sampled during active COVID-19.

CDR3 residues: CASSTARDRGVLYEQYF. CDR3 sequence (DNA): TGTGCCAGCAGTACCGCCAGGGACAGGGGTGTGTTGTACGAGCAGTACTTC. The chain is built from TRBV28 and TRBJ2-7; 10 positions agree with TRBD1. The ends lost 5 bases at V and 4 bases at J; junction bases unmatched: 14. This CDR3 region has 17 residues. From germline, CDR1 is MDHEN and CDR2 SYDVKM.